This TCR beta chain was profiled in a study of OX40 agonist ivuxolimab in advanced cancers. Study in general: Dosing consisted of intravenous ivuxolimab at 0.01 to 10 mg/kg every 2 weeks. Overall study results and limits: Circulating CD4+ and CD8+ T cells showed clonal expansion by week 6 at 0.1 to 3.0 mg/kg. In CD8+ T cells, expanded clones were on average more numerous than in CD4+.

Here immunoSEQ multiplex PCR was the method, and the copy in TCRdb shows in-frame clones only, minus some. Among about 75,000 clones, around 87% were seen once, and the ten largest hold about 8%. CDR3 length equals 12 residues. The germline gives CDR1 SGDLS, CDR2 YYNGEE. Deletions cut 4 bases from V and 11 bases from J, with 15 bases between. A word on this clone: The target antigen is unknown.

V gene TRBV9 combines with J gene TRBJ1-1, with D tentatively TRBD1 (5 bases). The sequence was collected from an adult with an advanced solid tumor such as melanoma, head and neck, liver or kidney cancer. The sequenced sample was CD4+ or CD8+ T cells sorted from blood, obtained in a trial of the OX40 agonist ivuxolimab. The CDR3 DNA sequence: TGTGCCAGCAGCAAAGAAGGGGTGAGGGCTTTCTTT. Translating gives CASSKEGVRAFF.